This T cell receptor beta chain came from a study of monozygotic twins with inflammatory bowel disease. Study results and limitations: Heterogeneous immunosuppressive treatment regimens may have introduced variability into patient repertoires. IBD patients displayed reduced TCRbeta diversity (inverse Simpson) when set against healthy co-twins.

As to this clonotype: What it binds is unknown.

Following a re-call of the 5' RACE reads, TCRdb has one entry per CDR3 protein and lacks DNA. The repertoire table contains around 97,000 distinct CDR3 sequences. CDR1 is SGHRS, CDR2 YFSETQ, per germline. This CDR3 contains 12 residues. The clonotype was recovered from a human donor with ulcerative colitis or Crohn's disease, or a healthy co-twin of an affected twin (not recorded which). Sequencing used blood. The genes are TRBV5-1 and TRBJ2-1. CDR3 sequence reads: CASSKAYNEQFF.